A selection of T cell receptor beta chains follows, all from one sample in a study of prognosis after radiotherapy for stage I lung cancer. TCRdb reprocessed the multiplex PCR reads with MiXCR, giving one entry per CDR3 protein. The profile covers about 22,000 distinct CDR3 sequences, with less than 50% appearing a single time and 25% to 35% taken by the ten largest. The material was PBMCs, obtained before or after stereotactic body radiation therapy (not recorded which). All receptors come from a donor at least 50 years old with non-small cell lung cancer. CDR3s include the opening cysteine and the closing phenylalanine or tryptophan. The D gene is left open where the match is weak. The size entry is marked missing in some rows and otherwise reads once, few, many or a size class.

j_gene	abundance	d_gene	v_gene	CDR3nt	CDR3aa
TRBJ2-1	.	.	TRBV6-2/TRBV6-3	TGTGCCAGCAGTTCAAACCCTAGCGAACAGTTCTTC	CASSSNPSEQFF
TRBJ2-1	many	.	TRBV7-8	TGTGCCAGCAGCTTTCGTGTCCAAACCTACAATGAGCAGTTCTTC	CASSFRVQTYNEQFF
TRBJ1-2	many	.	TRBV29-1	TGCAGCGTTGTTAAGGGAGGCTACACCTTC	CSVVKGGYTF
TRBJ2-3	many	.	TRBV7-9	TGTGCCAGCAGCCATGGACAGTACTCGAGCACAGATACGCAGTATTTT	CASSHGQYSSTDTQYF
TRBJ1-2	many	.	TRBV10-2	TGCGCCAGCAGTCCCCTTCGAGGCTACACCTTC	CASSPLRGYTF
TRBJ2-7	many	TRBD2	TRBV18	TGTGCCAGCTCGACCGGACTAGCGGGAATATACGAGCAGTACTTC	CASSTGLAGIYEQYF
TRBJ1-2	.	.	TRBV6-2/TRBV6-3	TGTGCCAGCAGTGAAAACAGGATTAACTATGGCTACACCTTC	CASSENRINYGYTF
TRBJ2-7	many	TRBD1	TRBV7-9	TGTGCCAGCAGCTTAGACCATACCGGGACAGGTTCCTACGAGCAGTACTTC	CASSLDHTGTGSYEQYF
TRBJ2-6	many	.	TRBV10-3	TGTGCCATCAGTGAGTCATACCTCAGGGGTACTGGGGCCAACGTCCTGACTTTC	CAISESYLRGTGANVLTF
TRBJ2-2	.	TRBD1	TRBV4-2	TGTGCCAGCAGCCGGACAGGGGGGGGATCCGGGGAGCTGTTTTTT	CASSRTGGGSGELFF
TRBJ2-5	many	TRBD1	TRBV6-1	TGTGCCAGCCACCGGGACAGGGGCAAGGAGACCCAGTACTTC	CASHRDRGKETQYF